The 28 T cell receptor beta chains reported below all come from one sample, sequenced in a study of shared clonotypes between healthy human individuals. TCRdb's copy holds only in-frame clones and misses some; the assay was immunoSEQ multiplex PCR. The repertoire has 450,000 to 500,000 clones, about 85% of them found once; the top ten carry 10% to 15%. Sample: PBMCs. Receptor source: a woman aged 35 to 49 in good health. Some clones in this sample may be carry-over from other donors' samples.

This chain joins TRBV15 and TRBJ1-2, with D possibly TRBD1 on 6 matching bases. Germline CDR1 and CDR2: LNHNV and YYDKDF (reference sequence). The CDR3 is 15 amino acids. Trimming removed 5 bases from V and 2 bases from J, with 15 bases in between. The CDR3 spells CATSARQEGNYGYTF. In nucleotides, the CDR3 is TGTGCCACCAGCGCACGACAGGAGGGAAACTATGGCTACACCTTC.

The CDR3 here is CASRPPGRGLVNTEAFF. The CDR3 DNA reads TGTGCCAGCAGACCTCCGGGGCGGGGACTGGTGAACACTGAAGCTTTCTTT. The chain is built from TRBV28 and TRBJ1-1; a weak D match, TRBD1 (5 bases). From germline, CDR1 is MDHEN and CDR2 SYDVKM. CDR3 size: 17 residues. The ends were cut back, 6 bases at V and 0 bases at J, with 20 bases in the middle.

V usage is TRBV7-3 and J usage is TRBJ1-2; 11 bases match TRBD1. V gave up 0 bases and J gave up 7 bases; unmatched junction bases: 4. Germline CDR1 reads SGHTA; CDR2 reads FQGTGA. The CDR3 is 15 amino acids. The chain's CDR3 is CASSLTGTGGSGYTF. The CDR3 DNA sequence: TGTGCCAGCAGCTTAACCGGGACAGGGGGATCTGGCTACACCTTC. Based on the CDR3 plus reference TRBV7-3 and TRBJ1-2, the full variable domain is GAGVSQTPSNKVTEKGKYVELRCDPISGHTALYWYRQSLGQGPEFLIYFQGTGAADDSGLPNDRFFAVRPEGSVSTLKIQRTERGDSAVYLCASSLTGTGGSGYTFGSGTRLTVV.

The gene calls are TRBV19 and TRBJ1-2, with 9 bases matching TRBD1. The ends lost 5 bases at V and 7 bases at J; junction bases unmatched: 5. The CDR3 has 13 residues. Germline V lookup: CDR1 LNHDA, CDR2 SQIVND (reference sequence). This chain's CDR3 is CASSVQGASGYTF. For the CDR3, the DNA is TGTGCCAGTAGTGTACAGGGGGCGAGTGGCTACACCTTC. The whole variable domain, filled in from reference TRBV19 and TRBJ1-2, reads DGGITQSPKYLFRKEGQNVTLSCEQNLNHDAMYWYRQDPGQGLRLIYYSQIVNDFQKGDIAEGYSVSREKKESFPLTVTSAQKNPTAFYLCASSVQGASGYTFGSGTRLTVV.

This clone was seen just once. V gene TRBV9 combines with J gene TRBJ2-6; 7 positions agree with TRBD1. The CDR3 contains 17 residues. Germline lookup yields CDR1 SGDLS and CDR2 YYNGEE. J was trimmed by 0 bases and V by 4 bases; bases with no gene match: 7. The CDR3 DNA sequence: TGTGCCAGCAGCTACCGGGACAGAAACTCTGGGGCCAACGTCCTGACTTTC. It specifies CASSYRDRNSGANVLTF.

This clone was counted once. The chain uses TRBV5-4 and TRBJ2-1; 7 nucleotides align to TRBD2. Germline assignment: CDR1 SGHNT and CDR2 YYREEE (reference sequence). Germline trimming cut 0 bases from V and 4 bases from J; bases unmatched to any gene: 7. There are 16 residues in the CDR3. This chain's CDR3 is CASSLDGASGYNEQFF. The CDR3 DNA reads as TGTGCCAGCAGCTTGGACGGGGCTAGCGGATACAATGAGCAGTTCTTC.

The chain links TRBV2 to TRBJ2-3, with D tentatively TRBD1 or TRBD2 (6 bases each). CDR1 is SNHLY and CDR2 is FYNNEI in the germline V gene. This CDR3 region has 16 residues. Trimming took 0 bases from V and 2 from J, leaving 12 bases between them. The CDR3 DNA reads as TGTGCCAGCAGTGAAGCGCCCGGGGGCTACACAGATACGCAGTATTTT. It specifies CASSEAPGGYTDTQYF.

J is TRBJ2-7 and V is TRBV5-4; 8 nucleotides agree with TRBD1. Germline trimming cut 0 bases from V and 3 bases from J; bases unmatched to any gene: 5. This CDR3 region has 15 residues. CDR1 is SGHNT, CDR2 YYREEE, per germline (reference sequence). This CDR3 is CASSLDGTGFYEQYF. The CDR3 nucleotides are TGTGCCAGCAGCTTGGATGGGACAGGATTCTACGAGCAGTACTTC.

The CDR3 DNA follows: TGTGCCAGCAGCCCGGGGGGGACAGCTAATGAAAAACTGTTTTTT. Its protein product is CASSPGGTANEKLFF. The genes are TRBV5-4 and TRBJ1-4; 7 bases match TRBD1. CDR3 length: 15 amino acids. The germline V gene encodes CDR1 SGHNT and CDR2 YYREEE (reference sequence). V shed 4 bases and J 3 bases; nucleotides not matched to a gene: 6.

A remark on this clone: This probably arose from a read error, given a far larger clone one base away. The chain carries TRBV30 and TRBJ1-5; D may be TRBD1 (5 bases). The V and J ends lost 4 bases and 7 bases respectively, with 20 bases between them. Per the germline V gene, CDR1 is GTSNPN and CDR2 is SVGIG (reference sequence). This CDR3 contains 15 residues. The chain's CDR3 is CAWTSPAWRGQPQHF. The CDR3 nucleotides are TGTGCCTGGACTTCCCCGGCTTGGAGGGGCCAGCCCCAGCATTTT.

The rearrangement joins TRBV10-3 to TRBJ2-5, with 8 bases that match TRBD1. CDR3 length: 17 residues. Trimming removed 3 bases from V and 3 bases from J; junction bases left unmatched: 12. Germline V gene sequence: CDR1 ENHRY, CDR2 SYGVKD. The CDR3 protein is CAISDPRGQVVEETQYF. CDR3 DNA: TGTGCCATCAGTGACCCACGGGGACAGGTCGTGGAAGAGACCCAGTACTTC.

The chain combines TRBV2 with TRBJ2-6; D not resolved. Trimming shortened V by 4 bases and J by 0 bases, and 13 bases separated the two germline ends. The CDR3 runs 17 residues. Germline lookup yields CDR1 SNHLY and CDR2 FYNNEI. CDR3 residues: CASSGTTINSGANVLTF. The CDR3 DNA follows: TGTGCCAGCAGTGGGACCACTATCAACTCTGGGGCCAACGTCCTGACTTTC.

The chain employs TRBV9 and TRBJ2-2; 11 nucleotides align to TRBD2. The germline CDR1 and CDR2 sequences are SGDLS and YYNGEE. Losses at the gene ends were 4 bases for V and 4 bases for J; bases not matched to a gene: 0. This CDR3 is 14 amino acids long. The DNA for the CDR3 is TGTGCCAGCAGCACTAGCGGGGGCACCGGGGAGCTGTTTTTT. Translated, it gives CASSTSGGTGELFF. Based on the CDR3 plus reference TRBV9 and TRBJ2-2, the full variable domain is DSGVTQTPKHLITATGQRVTLRCSPRSGDLSVYWYQQSLDQGLQFLIQYYNGEERAKGNILERFSAQQFPDLHSELNLSSLELGDSALYFCASSTSGGTGELFFGEGSRLTVL.

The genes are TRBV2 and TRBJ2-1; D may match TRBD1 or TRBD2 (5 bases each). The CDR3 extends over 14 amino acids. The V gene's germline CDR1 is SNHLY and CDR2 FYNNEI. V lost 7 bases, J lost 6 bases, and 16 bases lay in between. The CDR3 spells CASTRGSAANEQFF. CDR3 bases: TGTGCCAGCACAAGGGGTTCAGCGGCCAATGAGCAGTTCTTC.

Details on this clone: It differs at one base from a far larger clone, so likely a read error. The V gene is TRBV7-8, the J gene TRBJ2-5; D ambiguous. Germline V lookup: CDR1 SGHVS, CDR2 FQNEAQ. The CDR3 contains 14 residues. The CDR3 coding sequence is TGTGCCAGCAGCTTTTCGGGCCTAAGCTACGAGCAGCACTTC. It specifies CASSFSGLSYEQHF.

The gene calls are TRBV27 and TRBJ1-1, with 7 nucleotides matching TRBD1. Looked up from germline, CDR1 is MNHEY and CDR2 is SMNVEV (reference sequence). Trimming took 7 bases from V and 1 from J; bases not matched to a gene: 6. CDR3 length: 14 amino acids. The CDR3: CASTTGTANTEAFF. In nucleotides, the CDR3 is TGTGCCAGCACTACCGGGACAGCGAACACTGAAGCTTTCTTT.

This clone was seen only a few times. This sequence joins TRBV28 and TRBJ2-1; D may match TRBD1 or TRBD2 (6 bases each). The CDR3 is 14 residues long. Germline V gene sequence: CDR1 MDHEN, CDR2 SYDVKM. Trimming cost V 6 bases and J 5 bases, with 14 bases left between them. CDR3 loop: CASSPVGGHNEQFF. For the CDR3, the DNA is TGTGCCAGCAGCCCCGTCGGGGGCCACAATGAGCAGTTCTTC. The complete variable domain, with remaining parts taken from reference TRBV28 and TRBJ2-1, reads DVKVTQSSRYLVKRTGEKVFLECVQDMDHENMFWYRQDPGLGLRLIYFSYDVKMKEKGDIPEGYSVSREKKERFSLILESASTNQTSMYLCASSPVGGHNEQFFGPGTRLTVL.

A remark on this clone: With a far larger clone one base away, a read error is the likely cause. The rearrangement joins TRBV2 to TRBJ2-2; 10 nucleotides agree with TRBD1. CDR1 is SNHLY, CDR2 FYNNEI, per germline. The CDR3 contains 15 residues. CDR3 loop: CASSPGTGVNGELSF. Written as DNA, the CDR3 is TGTGCCAGCAGTCCGGGGACAGGGGTTAACGGGGAGCTGTCTTTT.

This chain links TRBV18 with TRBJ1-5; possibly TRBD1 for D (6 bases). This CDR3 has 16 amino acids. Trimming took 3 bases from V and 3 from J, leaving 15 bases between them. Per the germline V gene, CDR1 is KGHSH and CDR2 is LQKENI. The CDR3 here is CASSPNRVGDNQPQHF. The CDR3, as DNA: TGTGCCAGCTCACCCAACAGGGTAGGAGACAATCAGCCCCAGCATTTT.

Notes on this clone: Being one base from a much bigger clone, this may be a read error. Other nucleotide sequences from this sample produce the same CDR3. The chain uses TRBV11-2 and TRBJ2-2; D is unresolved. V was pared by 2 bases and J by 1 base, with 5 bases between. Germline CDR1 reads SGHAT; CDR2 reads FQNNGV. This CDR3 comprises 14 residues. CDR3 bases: TGTGCCAGCAGCTTATTCCAGAACACCGGGGAGCTGTTTTTT. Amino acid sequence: CASSLFQNTGELFF.

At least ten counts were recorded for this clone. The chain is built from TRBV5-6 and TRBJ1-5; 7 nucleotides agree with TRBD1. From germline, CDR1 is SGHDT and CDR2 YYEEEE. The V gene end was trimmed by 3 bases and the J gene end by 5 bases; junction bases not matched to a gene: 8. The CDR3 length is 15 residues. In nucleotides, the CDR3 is TGTGCCAGCAGCTCTTCCGGACAGGTATATCAGCCCCAGCATTTT. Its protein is CASSSSGQVYQPQHF.

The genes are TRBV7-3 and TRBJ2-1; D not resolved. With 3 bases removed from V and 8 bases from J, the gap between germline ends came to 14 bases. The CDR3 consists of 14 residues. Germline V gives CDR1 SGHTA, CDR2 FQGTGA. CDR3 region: CASSFRQGAYEQFF. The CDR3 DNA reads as TGTGCCAGCAGCTTTAGGCAAGGCGCCTATGAGCAGTTCTTC.

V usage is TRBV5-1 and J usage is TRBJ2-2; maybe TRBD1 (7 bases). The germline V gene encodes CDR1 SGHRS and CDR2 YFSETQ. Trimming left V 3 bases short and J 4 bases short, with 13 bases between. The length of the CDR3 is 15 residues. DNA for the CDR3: TGCGCCAGCAGCTCCGGGCAGGGGGGCACCGGGGAGCTGTTTTTT. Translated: CASSSGQGGTGELFF.

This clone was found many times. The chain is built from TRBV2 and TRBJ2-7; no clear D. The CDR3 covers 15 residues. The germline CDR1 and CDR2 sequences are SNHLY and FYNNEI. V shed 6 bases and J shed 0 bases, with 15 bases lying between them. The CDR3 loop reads CASRAPSHISYEQYF. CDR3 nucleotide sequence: TGTGCCAGCAGAGCTCCGTCCCACATCTCCTACGAGCAGTACTTC.

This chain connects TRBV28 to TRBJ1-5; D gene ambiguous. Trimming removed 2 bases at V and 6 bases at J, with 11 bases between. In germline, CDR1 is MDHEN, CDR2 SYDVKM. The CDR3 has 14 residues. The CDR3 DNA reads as TGTGCCAGCAGTTTAACCAGGCAGGCTCAGCCCCAGCATTTT. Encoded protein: CASSLTRQAQPQHF.

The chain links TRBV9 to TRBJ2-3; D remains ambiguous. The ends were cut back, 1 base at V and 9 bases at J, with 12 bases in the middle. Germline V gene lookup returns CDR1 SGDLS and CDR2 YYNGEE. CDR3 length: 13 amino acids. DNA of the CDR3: TGTGCCAGCAGCGTAACGACCACCCGGACGCAGTATTTT. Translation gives CASSVTTTRTQYF.

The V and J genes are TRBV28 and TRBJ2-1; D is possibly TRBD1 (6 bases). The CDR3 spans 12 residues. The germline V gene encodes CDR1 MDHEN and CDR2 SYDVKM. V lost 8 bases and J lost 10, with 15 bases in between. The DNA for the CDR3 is TGTGCCAGCCCAGGGGTCTTAGGGGAGCAGTTCTTC. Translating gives CASPGVLGEQFF.

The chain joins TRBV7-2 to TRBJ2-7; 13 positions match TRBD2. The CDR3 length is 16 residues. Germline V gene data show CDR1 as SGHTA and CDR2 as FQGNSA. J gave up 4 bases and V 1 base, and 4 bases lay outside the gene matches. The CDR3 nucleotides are TGTGCCAGCAGCTTAGGATCGGGACTAGCGGGGTACGAGCAGTACTTC. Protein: CASSLGSGLAGYEQYF.